This T cell receptor (beta chain) was retrieved from a study of T cell responses to AZD1222 COVID-19 vaccine. V lost 2 bases and J lost 4, with 13 bases in between. The CDR3 extends over 15 amino acids. Germline V gives CDR1 MGHRA, CDR2 YSYEKL. Some clones are missing from TCRdb's copy, which holds only in-frame ones; the method was immunoSEQ multiplex PCR. The sample has 80,000 to 95,000 clones, roughly 80% seen once; the top ten hold about 21%. On this clone itself: No antigen is known for it.

The study's findings and limits: Of spike-specific TCRs, nearly half reportedly target regions left unmutated in variants.

Sample: peripheral blood, taken on day 0 of AZD1222 vaccination. The sequence came from an adult in good health. The gene calls are TRBV4-1 and TRBJ2-3, with a possible D match to TRBD2 (6 bases). The CDR3 loop is CASSQRGIAADTQYF. DNA of the CDR3: TGCGCCAGCAGCCAACGCGGGATCGCCGCAGATACGCAGTATTTT.